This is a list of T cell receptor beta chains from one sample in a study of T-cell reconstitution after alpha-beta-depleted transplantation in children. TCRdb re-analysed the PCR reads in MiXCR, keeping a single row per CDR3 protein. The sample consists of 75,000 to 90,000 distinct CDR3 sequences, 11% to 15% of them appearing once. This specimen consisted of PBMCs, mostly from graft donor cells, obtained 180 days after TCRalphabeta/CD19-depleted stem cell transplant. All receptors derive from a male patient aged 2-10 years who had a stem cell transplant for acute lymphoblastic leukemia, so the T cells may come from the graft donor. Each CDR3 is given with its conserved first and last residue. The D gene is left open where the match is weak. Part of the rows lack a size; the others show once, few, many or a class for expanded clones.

CASSLRPLTYEQYF,TGTGCCAGCAGTTTACGGCCCCTTACCTACGAGCAGTACTTC,few,TRBJ2-7,TRBV28,NA
CASSSAVGFQETQYF,TGCGCCAGCAGCTCCGCGGTAGGGTTCCAGGAGACCCAGTACTTC,few,TRBJ2-5,TRBV5-1,NA
CASSKIQGAGGYTF,TGTGCCAGCAGCAAGATACAGGGGGCCGGTGGCTACACCTTC,NA,TRBJ1-2,TRBV9,TRBD1
CASSPSGGVDTQYF,TGTGCCAGCAGCCCTAGCGGGGGCGTGGATACGCAGTATTTT,NA,TRBJ2-3,TRBV7-9,TRBD2
CASRLSAGTGEAFF,TGCGCCAGCAGGTTGAGCGCAGGGACAGGTGAAGCTTTCTTT,many,TRBJ1-1,TRBV5-1,TRBD1
CASSLNRDSSYNEQFF,TGTGCCAGCAGCTTAAATAGGGACTCCTCCTACAATGAGCAGTTCTTC,NA,TRBJ2-1,TRBV7-3,NA
CASSQRKLGGTEAFF,TGCGCCAGCAGCCAAAGAAAACTGGGGGGCACTGAAGCTTTCTTT,few,TRBJ1-1,TRBV4-3,NA
CASSWRASGANVLTF,TGTGCCAGCAGTTGGAGGGCCTCTGGGGCCAACGTCCTGACTTTC,few,TRBJ2-6,TRBV28,NA
CASSSGAGKKGGTYEQYF,TGTGCCAGTAGCTCAGGGGCAGGGAAAAAGGGAGGTACCTACGAGCAGTACTTC,NA,TRBJ2-7,TRBV19,NA
CASSLSSEAFF,TGTGCCAGCAGCTTATCATCTGAAGCTTTCTTT,NA,TRBJ1-1,TRBV7-9,NA
CASSFFGSGYTF,TGTGCCAGCAGCTTCTTTGGGAGCGGCTACACCTTC,NA,TRBJ1-2,TRBV7-2,NA
CASSPSGGETQYF,TGTGCCAGCAGCCCCTCAGGGGGAGAGACCCAGTACTTC,NA,TRBJ2-5,TRBV11-2,TRBD1
CASSLRTSALF,TGTGCCAGCAGCTTAAGGACTAGTGCGCTCTTC,many,TRBJ2-1,TRBV7-9,TRBD2
CASSQTGLAKNIQYF,TGTGCCAGCAGCCAAACAGGTTTAGCCAAAAACATTCAGTACTTC,NA,TRBJ2-4,TRBV7-9,NA
CASSPRLAGLTKGIQYF,TGTGCCAGCTCACCACGACTAGCGGGATTAACGAAGGGCATTCAGTACTTC,few,TRBJ2-4,TRBV18,TRBD2
CAISPGQGGNQPQHF,TGTGCCATCAGTCCGGGACAGGGAGGGAATCAGCCCCAGCATTTT,NA,TRBJ1-5,TRBV10-3,TRBD1
CSASSRLEGTQYF,TGCAGTGCTAGCTCCAGACTCGAGGGGACCCAGTACTTC,many,TRBJ2-5,TRBV20-1,NA